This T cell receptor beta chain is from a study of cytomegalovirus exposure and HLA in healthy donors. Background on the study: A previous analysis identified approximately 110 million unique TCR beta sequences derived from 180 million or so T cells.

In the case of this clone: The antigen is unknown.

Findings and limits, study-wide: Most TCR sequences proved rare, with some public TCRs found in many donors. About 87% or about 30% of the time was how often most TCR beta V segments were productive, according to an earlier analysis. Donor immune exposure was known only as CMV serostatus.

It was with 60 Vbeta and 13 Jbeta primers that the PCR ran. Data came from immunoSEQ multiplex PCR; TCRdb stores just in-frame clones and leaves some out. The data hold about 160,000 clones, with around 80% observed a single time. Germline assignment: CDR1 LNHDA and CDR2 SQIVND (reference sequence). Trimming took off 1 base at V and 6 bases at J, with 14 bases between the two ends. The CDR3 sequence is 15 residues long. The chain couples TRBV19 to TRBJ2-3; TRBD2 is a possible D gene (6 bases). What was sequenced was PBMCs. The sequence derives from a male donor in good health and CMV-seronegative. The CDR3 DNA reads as TGTGCCAGTAGTATAGGACTAGAGGGCTGGGATACGCAGTATTTT. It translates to CASSIGLEGWDTQYF.